This T cell receptor (beta chain) stems from a study of vaccination effects on CD4 cells after COVID-19. Study background: Before any sequencing was done, the ViraFEST assay used viral peptide pools to expand antigen-specific CD4+ T cells. Post-vaccine specimens arrived a median 72 days past the second dose. Points from the study as a whole: Late after vaccination, infection- and vaccine-induced clones showed marked clonal contraction.

This clone was found once. The antigen remains unidentified. Following a roughly 11-day culture, CD4+ T cells were purified. BNT162b2 vaccine or mRNA-1273 vaccine was given to participants in two doses. This table comes from immunoSEQ multiplex PCR, and its TCRdb copy is limited to in-frame clones, with some not included. This sample carries 57,000 or so clones, around 84% of them seen once, and the ten largest clones take 3.5% to 5%. Sample: CD4+ T cells from PBMCs cultured without peptide, taken after COVID-19 vaccination. This sequence originates from a human donor who received a COVID-19 vaccine.

CDR3 sequence reads: CASSPRQRRWTGELFF. The CDR3, as DNA: TGTGCCAGCAGCCCCCGACAGAGGCGATGGACCGGGGAGCTGTTTTTT. The rearrangement uses TRBV9 and TRBJ2-2; weak D call: TRBD1 (5 bases). Looked up from germline, CDR1 is SGDLS and CDR2 is YYNGEE. V gave up 4 bases and J gave up 5 bases, with 18 bases separating them. The CDR3 contains 16 residues.